This TCR beta chain was identified in a study of blood T cells in healthy people across ages. Study overall: For every two T cells, template switching captured about one barcoded beta molecule.

The CDR3 is 13 residues long. V lost 3 bases to trimming and J lost 12 bases; unmatched junction nucleotides: 10. The V gene's germline CDR1 is LGHDT and CDR2 YNNKEL (reference sequence). No fewer than 6 million PBMCs went into each sample. Sample-barcoded 5' priming and a J-beta primer mix drove a second PCR of roughly 6 to 12 cycles. TCRdb analysed the 5' RACE reads with MiXCR anew, one entry per CDR3 protein. The sample shows about 760,000 distinct CDR3 sequences, 56% of them seen only once. The source of this sequence is a middle-aged man in good health. The chain recombines TRBV3-1 with TRBJ2-7, with TRBD2 matching 8 bases. What was sequenced was blood. CDR3 in amino acids: CASSQDRGGRLYF. In DNA, the CDR3 is TGTGCCAGCAGCCAGGATCGCGGCGGGAGGTTGTACTTC.